Listed below are T cell receptor beta chains from one sample, sequenced in a study of identical twins. MiXCR, applied by TCRdb to the 5' RACE reads, yields one record per CDR3 protein. The data show around 480,000 distinct CDR3 sequences, roughly an eighth seen once. The data were also submitted as part of a second study, on yellow fever vaccine responses in identical twins.

Sequencing was done on a sample of CD4+ T cells sorted from blood. The receptor source for this set is a young woman in good health. CDR3s include the opening cysteine and the closing phenylalanine or tryptophan. The D gene is left open where the match is weak. The size of a clone is reported for some rows only, either as once, few or many, or as a class for expanded clones.

TRBV10-3	NA	many	TRBJ2-1	CAARGFGAPYNEQFF	TGTGCCGCCAGGGGATTTGGAGCCCCCTACAATGAGCAGTTCTTC
TRBV19	NA	few	TRBJ2-7	CASSKEHGQTYEQYF	TGTGCCAGTAGTAAAGAACATGGACAGACCTACGAGCAGTACTTC
TRBV29-1	TRBD2	many	TRBJ2-3	CSVGLAGMDTQYF	TGCAGCGTTGGACTAGCGGGGATGGATACGCAGTATTTT
TRBV10-3	TRBD1	NA	TRBJ2-3	CAISEGTGGNTDTQYF	TGTGCCATCAGTGAGGGGACAGGGGGTAACACAGATACGCAGTATTTT
TRBV10-1	TRBD2	NA	TRBJ2-3	CASSDQLAGEPTQYF	TGCGCCAGCAGTGACCAGTTAGCGGGGGAGCCTACGCAGTATTTT
TRBV7-9	NA	few	TRBJ2-5	CASSLALGAETQYF	TGTGCCAGCAGCTTAGCTTTGGGCGCAGAGACCCAGTACTTC
TRBV7-8	NA	NA	TRBJ2-5	CASSLDYAGLETQYF	TGTGCCAGCAGCTTAGATTATGCAGGGCTAGAGACCCAGTACTTC
TRBV30	NA	NA	TRBJ2-1	CAWSVLDEQFF	TGTGCCTGGAGTGTACTAGATGAGCAGTTCTTC
TRBV18	TRBD1	few	TRBJ2-7	CASSVTGTASYEQYF	TGTGCCAGCTCAGTCACCGGGACAGCCTCCTACGAGCAGTACTTC
TRBV11-3	TRBD1	NA	TRBJ2-1	CASSPGTGHYNEQFF	TGTGCCAGCAGCCCCGGGACAGGACATTACAATGAGCAGTTCTTC
TRBV28	NA	few	TRBJ2-7	CASSFSRGDNSYEQYF	TGTGCCAGCAGTTTTTCCCGAGGGGACAATTCCTACGAGCAGTACTTC
TRBV12-3/TRBV12-4	TRBD2	many	TRBJ2-5	CASSPTSGQETQYF	TGTGCCAGCAGCCCGACTAGCGGTCAAGAGACCCAGTACTTC
TRBV7-6	NA	few	TRBJ2-5	CASSLGYHEEETQYF	TGTGCCAGCAGCTTAGGTTATCACGAGGAAGAGACCCAGTACTTC
TRBV5-1	TRBD1	many	TRBJ2-5	CASSGGTGQETQYF	TGCGCCAGCAGCGGCGGGACAGGGCAAGAGACCCAGTACTTC
TRBV20-1	TRBD2	NA	TRBJ2-7	CSANPGGSHEQYF	TGCAGTGCTAATCCGGGAGGGAGCCACGAGCAGTACTTC
TRBV23-1	TRBD1	NA	TRBJ2-1	CASSQSGTGVHEQFF	TGCGCCAGCAGTCAATCTGGGACAGGGGTCCATGAGCAGTTCTTC
TRBV4-2	TRBD2	few	TRBJ2-1	CASSPFRGVADEQFF	TGTGCCAGCAGCCCCTTCCGGGGGGTCGCCGATGAGCAGTTCTTC
TRBV28	NA	few	TRBJ2-7	CASRPGRYEQYF	TGTGCCAGCAGGCCCGGCCGCTACGAGCAGTACTTC
TRBV20-1	NA	NA	TRBJ2-7	CSAREGHEQYF	TGCAGTGCTAGAGAGGGACACGAGCAGTACTTC
TRBV5-6	NA	NA	TRBJ2-6	CASGDARSGANVLTF	TGTGCCAGCGGGGACGCTAGATCTGGGGCCAACGTCCTGACTTTC
TRBV5-1	NA	few	TRBJ2-3	CASSPALLSSTDTQYF	TGCGCCAGCAGTCCGGCCCTCTTATCTAGCACAGATACGCAGTATTTT
TRBV7-2	NA	NA	TRBJ1-1	CASSLVQMNTEAFF	TGTGCCAGCAGCTTGGTGCAGATGAACACTGAAGCTTTCTTT
TRBV6-2/TRBV6-3	TRBD2	NA	TRBJ2-7	CASRRVTSVGYEQYF	TGTGCCAGCAGGCGCGTGACTAGCGTTGGCTACGAGCAGTACTTC
TRBV2	NA	NA	TRBJ2-5	CASSEGRTLETQYF	TGTGCCAGCAGTGAAGGGAGGACGTTGGAGACCCAGTACTTC
TRBV27	TRBD2	few	TRBJ2-3	CASSLIRLAGTDTQYF	TGTGCCAGCAGTCTGATCAGACTAGCGGGAACAGATACGCAGTATTTT
TRBV3-1	NA	NA	TRBJ1-1	CASSEGHTYTEAFF	TGTGCCAGCAGCGAAGGACACACCTACACTGAAGCTTTCTTT
TRBV7-8	TRBD1	many	TRBJ2-7	CASSRLGQGGYEQYF	TGTGCCAGCAGCAGACTAGGACAGGGGGGCTACGAGCAGTACTTC
TRBV11-2	NA	NA	TRBJ2-7	CASTLTASRGEQYF	TGTGCCAGCACCCTAACAGCCTCCCGGGGGGAGCAGTACTTC
TRBV20-1	TRBD1	NA	TRBJ1-1	CSALGQGGTEAFF	TGCAGTGCCTTGGGACAGGGAGGAACTGAAGCTTTCTTT
TRBV11-2	TRBD2	many	TRBJ2-1	CASSSRLAGDNEQFF	TGTGCCAGCAGCTCAAGACTAGCGGGAGATAATGAGCAGTTCTTC
TRBV5-1	NA	few	TRBJ1-5	CASSLAGGAGQPQHF	TGCGCCAGCAGCTTGGCGGGGGGCGCAGGTCAGCCCCAGCATTTT
TRBV25-1	NA	few	TRBJ2-3	CASSDIRSSSTDTQYF	TGTGCCAGCAGTGACATAAGGTCGTCCAGCACAGATACGCAGTATTTT
TRBV28	TRBD1	NA	TRBJ2-5	CASSPEGTGGGKTQYF	TGTGCCAGCAGTCCCGAAGGGACAGGGGGTGGGAAGACCCAGTACTTC
TRBV12-3/TRBV12-4	NA	NA	TRBJ2-1	CASLRDNNNEQFF	TGTGCCAGCCTCAGGGATAACAACAATGAGCAGTTCTTC
TRBV3-1	NA	few	TRBJ1-2	CAVSENTNYGYTF	TGTGCCGTTTCCGAGAATACTAACTATGGCTACACCTTC
TRBV7-2	TRBD2	NA	TRBJ2-7	CASSLVWGGEQYF	TGTGCCAGCAGCTTAGTTTGGGGGGGCGAGCAGTACTTC
TRBV13	TRBD2	few	TRBJ2-3	CASSSLLAGGTDTQYF	TGTGCCAGCAGTTCCCTACTAGCGGGTGGCACAGATACGCAGTATTTT
TRBV20-1	NA	NA	TRBJ1-6	CSARRTFRDSPLHF	TGCAGTGCCCGACGAACGTTTCGGGATTCACCCCTCCACTTT
TRBV20-1	TRBD2	NA	TRBJ2-5	CSAPGRLAGRETQYF	TGCAGTGCTCCGGGGCGGCTAGCGGGCCGAGAGACCCAGTACTTC
TRBV5-3	TRBD1	NA	TRBJ2-6	CASSATGDLSGANVLTF	TGTGCCAGCAGCGCTACAGGGGATCTCTCTGGGGCCAACGTCCTGACTTTC
TRBV7-3	NA	once	TRBJ2-2	CASSLTRQGGTGKLFF	TGTGCCAGCAGCTTAACGCGGCAGGGGGGTACCGGGAAGCTGTTTTTT
TRBV10-3	NA	few	TRBJ2-1	CAISGLPLNEQFF	TGTGCCATCAGTGGGTTACCCTTGAATGAGCAGTTCTTC
TRBV28	TRBD1	few	TRBJ1-2	CASRGQLYGYTF	TGTGCCAGCAGGGGACAGCTCTATGGCTACACCTTC
TRBV7-9	TRBD1	NA	TRBJ1-6	CAIGGTGKGSPLHF	TGTGCCATCGGGGGGACAGGGAAAGGTTCACCCCTCCACTTT
TRBV15	TRBD1	few	TRBJ2-5	CATSLMTGGRETQYF	TGTGCCACCAGCCTAATGACAGGGGGCCGCGAGACCCAGTACTTC
TRBV7-3	NA	many	TRBJ1-6	CASSLDGRDNSPLHF	TGTGCCAGCAGCTTAGACGGAAGGGATAATTCACCCCTCCACTTT
TRBV29-1	NA	NA	TRBJ2-7	CSALTEPTYEQYF	TGCAGCGCTCTGACAGAACCCACCTACGAGCAGTACTTC
TRBV10-3	NA	few	TRBJ2-1	CAISVNLAYNEQFF	TGTGCCATCAGTGTCAATTTGGCCTACAATGAGCAGTTCTTC
TRBV20-1	NA	many	TRBJ2-3	CSASRDFKNTQYF	TGCAGTGCGTCAAGAGACTTCAAGAATACGCAGTATTTT
TRBV7-3	NA	NA	TRBJ2-2	CASSLRPGANTGELFF	TGTGCCAGCAGCTTAAGGCCAGGGGCCAACACCGGGGAGCTGTTTTTT
TRBV2	NA	NA	TRBJ2-1	CASRSGLSYNEQFF	TGTGCCAGCCGTAGCGGCCTCTCCTACAATGAGCAGTTCTTC
TRBV5-1	NA	few	TRBJ2-3	CASSLLGQPTDTQYF	TGCGCCAGCAGCTTGTTAGGCCAGCCCACAGATACGCAGTATTTT
TRBV5-1	TRBD1	NA	TRBJ2-7	CASSVAGTGGNEQYF	TGCGCCAGCAGCGTGGCCGGGACAGGGGGCAACGAGCAGTACTTC
TRBV5-1	NA	NA	TRBJ1-1	CASSLVSQNTEAFF	TGCGCCAGCAGCTTGGTATCGCAGAACACTGAAGCTTTCTTT
TRBV7-9	TRBD1	few	TRBJ2-7	CASSFGTAFYEQYF	TGTGCCAGCAGCTTCGGGACAGCTTTCTACGAGCAGTACTTC
TRBV28	TRBD1	many	TRBJ2-4	CASSLSDRGGKNIQYF	TGTGCCAGCAGTTTATCCGACAGGGGGGGCAAAAACATTCAGTACTTC
TRBV7-3	NA	NA	TRBJ1-2	CASSSSPGARYGYTF	TGTGCCAGCAGCTCCTCCCCGGGGGCTCGATATGGCTACACCTTC
TRBV6-1	TRBD1	NA	TRBJ1-1	CASSESWDRVGTEAFF	TGTGCCAGCAGTGAATCCTGGGACAGGGTAGGAACTGAAGCTTTCTTT
TRBV28	NA	NA	TRBJ1-2	CASSFSRQFHGYTF	TGTGCCAGCAGTTTTAGTAGACAATTCCATGGCTACACCTTC
TRBV12-3/TRBV12-4	NA	NA	TRBJ1-2	CASSLAGGAGGYTF	TGTGCCAGCAGTTTAGCCGGGGGCGCGGGCGGCTACACCTTC